These 24 T cell receptor beta chains came from one sample sequenced in a study of cytomegalovirus exposure and HLA in healthy donors. The PCR employed 60 Vbeta primers together with 13 Jbeta primers. Clones were sequenced by immunoSEQ multiplex PCR, and TCRdb holds only the in-frame ones, with some missing. The sample consists of roughly 120,000 clones, around 61% of them appearing once. The specimen was PBMCs. These receptors all come from a woman under 40 in good health and CMV-seronegative.

This chain uses TRBV27 with TRBJ2-2; D not resolved. The germline CDR1 and CDR2 sequences are MNHEY and SMNVEV (reference sequence). V lost 7 bases to trimming and J lost 0 bases, with 3 bases between them. This CDR3 spans 12 amino acids. The CDR3 sequence: CASITNTGELFF. The CDR3 DNA reads TGTGCCAGCATCACGAACACCGGGGAGCTGTTTTTT.

Note on this clone: Relative to the germline gene, one junction end is altered; a read error may explain this. The rearrangement links TRBV28 to TRBJ1-5, with TRBD1 matching over 7 bases. Germline values: CDR1 MDHEN, CDR2 SYDVKM. The length of the CDR3 is 13 residues. The CDR3 DNA follows: TGTGCCAGCAGTCCATCTGGACAGGAACAGCCGGGCTTT. This translates into CASSPSGQEQPGF. The full variable domain, rest sourced from reference TRBV28 and TRBJ1-5, is DVKVTQSSRYLVKRTGEKVFLECVQDMDHENMFWYRQDPGLGLRLIYFSYDVKMKEKGDIPEGYSVSREKKERFSLILESASTNQTSMYLCASSPSGQEQPGFGDGTRLSIL.

The chain employs TRBV4-1 and TRBJ2-3; TRBD2 aligns across 9 bases. The CDR3 spans 15 residues. J was trimmed by 5 bases and V by 3 bases; bases with no gene match: 6. Per the germline V gene, CDR1 is MGHRA and CDR2 is YSYEKL. For the CDR3, the DNA is TGCGCCAGCAGCCATAGCGGGAGTTTGGAAGATACGCAGTATTTT. Residues: CASSHSGSLEDTQYF.

The chain carries TRBV7-2 and TRBJ1-5; no clear D. The CDR3 loop spans 13 amino acids. With 0 bases removed from V and 11 bases from J, the gap between germline ends came to 11 bases. Germline V gene data show CDR1 as SGHTA and CDR2 as FQGNSA. The chain's CDR3 is CASSLATGIAQHF. CDR3 DNA sequence: TGTGCCAGCAGCTTAGCGACGGGTATAGCCCAGCATTTT.

The chain uses TRBV2 and TRBJ2-5; 9 positions match TRBD1. Trimming at V came to 7 bases and at J to 7 bases, leaving 13 bases not matched to a gene. The CDR3 runs 15 residues. Germline lookup yields CDR1 SNHLY and CDR2 FYNNEI. CDR3 protein: CASNTGGVSIGTQYF. DNA of the CDR3: TGTGCCAGCAACACAGGGGGCGTATCCATCGGGACCCAGTACTTC.

This clone appeared a few times. The gene calls are TRBV6-6 and TRBJ2-4, with 8 bases fitting TRBD1. CDR1 is MNHNY and CDR2 is SVGAGI in the germline V gene (reference sequence). There are 15 residues in the CDR3. V lost 5 bases to trimming and J lost 6 bases; unmatched junction nucleotides: 9. The CDR3 DNA is TGTGCCAGCAGTCGGCCCGCCAGGGGGCCAAACATTCAGTACTTC. Protein sequence: CASSRPARGPNIQYF.

J is TRBJ2-7 and V is TRBV7-2, with 7 bases aligning to TRBD2. V lost 1 base to trimming and J lost 6 bases; unmatched junction nucleotides: 9. The V gene's germline CDR1 is SGHTA and CDR2 FQGNSA. The CDR3 loop spans 15 amino acids. The CDR3 nucleotides are TGTGCCAGCAGCTTAGAAGGTAGCGGGCTCTCCGAGCAGTACTTC. Translated, it gives CASSLEGSGLSEQYF. The entire variable domain, with the rest obtained from reference TRBV7-2 and TRBJ2-7, is as follows: GAGVSQSPSNKVTEKGKDVELRCDPISGHTALYWYRQSLGQGLEFLIYFQGNSAPDKSGLPSDRFSAERTGGSVSTLTIQRTQQEDSAVYLCASSLEGSGLSEQYFGPGTRLTVT.

This chain joins TRBV19 and TRBJ2-7; 8 nucleotides agree with TRBD2. Germline CDR1 reads LNHDA; CDR2 reads SQIVND (reference sequence). The CDR3 covers 17 residues. After removal of 3 bases from V and 0 bases from J, the junction contained 10 bases not matched to a gene. The DNA of the CDR3 is TGTGCCAGTAGTATTCGGTCTGGAGCGGGGGACTCCTACGAGCAGTACTTC. This translates into CASSIRSGAGDSYEQYF.

This clone was seen just once. The rearrangement joins TRBV25-1 to TRBJ2-1; D not resolved. The CDR3 sequence is 13 residues long. In germline, CDR1 is MGHDK, CDR2 SYGVNS. The V and J ends lost 1 base and 9 bases respectively, with 10 bases between them. The CDR3 nucleotides read TGTGCCAGCAGTGAATTAGCTTATGGTGAGCAGTTCTTC. Translated: CASSELAYGEQFF.

V usage is TRBV7-9 and J usage is TRBJ2-7; possible D gene TRBD2, 5 bases. This CDR3 comprises 14 residues. Germline V gene sequence: CDR1 SEHNR, CDR2 FQNEAQ (reference sequence). The V gene lost 3 bases and the J gene lost 5 bases, with 14 bases spanning the gap. Here the CDR3 DNA reads TGTGCCAGCAGCTTGGGCGGGTCGGACCACGAGCAGTACTTC. Translation: CASSLGGSDHEQYF.

This clone was observed a few times. The chain joins TRBV11-2 to TRBJ1-3, with a tentative D call TRBD1 (5 bases). This CDR3 region has 14 residues. Germline CDR1 is SGHAT and CDR2 is FQNNGV. The V end was cut by 4 bases, the J end by 3 bases, with 10 bases between. CDR3 nucleotides: TGTGCCAGCAGCTCCAGGGCTGATGGAAACACCATATATTTT. It is translated as CASSSRADGNTIYF.

The chain recombines TRBV5-1 with TRBJ2-7, with TRBD2 matching 10 bases. Germline CDR1 is SGHRS and CDR2 is YFSETQ. CDR3 length: 15 amino acids. J was trimmed by 5 bases and V by 0 bases; bases with no gene match: 5. The DNA for the CDR3 is TGCGCCAGCAGCTTGGCCAGCGGGAGGGCCCACGAGCAGTACTTC. Translating gives CASSLASGRAHEQYF.

V usage is TRBV10-3 and J usage is TRBJ2-1; TRBD2 aligns across 12 bases. V gave up 6 bases and J gave up 5 bases; unmatched junction bases: 11. CDR1 is ENHRY and CDR2 is SYGVKD in the germline V gene. The CDR3 runs 17 residues. In DNA, the CDR3 is TGTGCCATCAGCGGGACTAGCGGGTGGATGTCACACAATGAGCAGTTCTTC. Translation gives CAISGTSGWMSHNEQFF.

This chain joins TRBV6-5 and TRBJ1-2; D might be TRBD1 (5 bases). From germline, CDR1 is MNHEY and CDR2 SVGAGI. This CDR3 has 14 residues. Trimming removed 4 bases at V and 1 base at J, with 10 bases between. Here the CDR3 DNA reads TGTGCCAGCAGTTCAGGGAAGGGTAACTATGGCTACACCTTC. This translates into CASSSGKGNYGYTF.

The rearrangement joins TRBV28 to TRBJ2-1; 9 bases agree with TRBD2. Germline lookup yields CDR1 MDHEN and CDR2 SYDVKM. The length of the CDR3 is 14 residues. J lost 4 bases, V lost 3 bases, and 1 base had no gene match. The CDR3: CASSFLAGYNEQFF. The CDR3 DNA follows: TGTGCCAGCAGTTTCCTAGCGGGGTACAATGAGCAGTTCTTC.

A few counts support this clone. The chain joins TRBV9 to TRBJ1-1; D not resolved. Germline V gene data show CDR1 as SGDLS and CDR2 as YYNGEE. V was clipped by 5 bases and J by 0 bases, with 8 bases between them. The CDR3 is 13 amino acids. CDR3 protein: CASSITVNTEAFF. CDR3 nucleotides: TGTGCCAGCAGTATTACAGTGAACACTGAAGCTTTCTTT.

This sequence joins TRBV9 and TRBJ1-2; D gene ambiguous. Trimming shortened V by 7 bases and J by 4 bases, and 11 bases separated the two germline ends. Germline V CDR1 and CDR2: SGDLS, YYNGEE. The CDR3 loop spans 12 amino acids. The CDR3 region is CASAPGRYGYTF. The CDR3 DNA follows: TGTGCCAGCGCGCCAGGCCGCTATGGCTACACCTTC.

This chain links TRBV7-6 with TRBJ2-7; TRBD1 matches 8 bases. This CDR3 has 15 residues. The germline CDR1 and CDR2 sequences are SGHVS and FNYEAQ. Germline trimming cut 5 bases from V and 1 base from J; bases unmatched to any gene: 7. The chain's CDR3 is CASSDGQGPSYEQYF. For the CDR3, the DNA is TGTGCCAGCAGCGACGGACAGGGTCCATCCTACGAGCAGTACTTC.

The rearrangement joins TRBV9 to TRBJ2-3; 9 nucleotides line up with TRBD2. Germline lookup yields CDR1 SGDLS and CDR2 YYNGEE. The CDR3 sequence is 18 residues long. The junction had 14 bases not matched to a gene; V was cut back by 4 bases and J by 2 bases. The CDR3 coding sequence is TGTGCCAGCAGCTTTAGAGGAACGCGGGAGGGGAACACAGATACGCAGTATTTT. Translation: CASSFRGTREGNTDTQYF.

This sequence joins TRBV5-1 and TRBJ2-3; 7 nucleotides agree with TRBD1. V gave up 0 bases and J gave up 4 bases; unmatched junction bases: 5. The germline gives CDR1 SGHRS, CDR2 YFSETQ. The CDR3 is 15 amino acids. CDR3 in DNA: TGCGCCAGCAGCTTGGGACAGGGCCTCGCAGATACGCAGTATTTT. It is translated as CASSLGQGLADTQYF. The full variable domain, with the rest looked up from reference TRBV5-1 and TRBJ2-3, is KAGVTQTPRYLIKTRGQQVTLSCSPISGHRSVSWYQQTPGQGLQFLFEYFSETQRNKGNFPGRFSGRQFSNSRSEMNVSTLELGDSALYLCASSLGQGLADTQYFGPGTRLTVL.

The chain recombines TRBV11-1 with TRBJ2-7, with TRBD2 matching over 7 bases. Germline assignment: CDR1 SGHAT and CDR2 FQDESV (reference sequence). With 1 base clipped from V and 2 bases from J, the junction kept 5 bases outside the gene matches. The CDR3 is made up of 15 amino acids. The chain's CDR3 is CASSLGRRGTYEQYF. Here the CDR3 DNA reads TGTGCCAGCAGCTTAGGTCGGCGGGGGACCTACGAGCAGTACTTC.

The gene calls are TRBV12-2 and TRBJ2-1; the table assigns TRBD2, which was not confirmed against the DNA. TRBV12-2 is recorded as a pseudogene. The CDR3 contains 17 residues. The CDR3 here is CASRLVFGLAGGCEQFF. CDR3 coding DNA: TGTGCAAGTCGCTTAGTTTTCGGACTAGCGGGAGGGTGTGAGCAGTTCTTC.

The chain combines TRBV2 with TRBJ2-2, with a weak D call TRBD2 (6 bases). Germline V gene sequence: CDR1 SNHLY, CDR2 FYNNEI. This CDR3 is built from 15 residues. Trimming removed 2 bases from V and 3 bases from J, with 10 bases in between. Here the CDR3 reads CASSERRADTGELFF. CDR3 DNA: TGTGCCAGCAGTGAACGGAGGGCTGACACCGGGGAGCTGTTTTTT. The full variable domain, completed using reference TRBV2 and TRBJ2-2, is EPEVTQTPSHQVTQMGQEVILRCVPISNHLYFYWYRQILGQKVEFLVSFYNNEISEKSEIFDDQFSVERPDGSNFTLKIRSTKLEDSAMYFCASSERRADTGELFFGEGSRLTVL.

The V call is TRBV2, the J call TRBJ2-3, with TRBD2 matching 7 bases. Per germline, CDR1 SNHLY and CDR2 FYNNEI. V shed 1 base, J shed 4 bases, and the junction held 2 bases outside the gene matches. The CDR3 sequence is 14 residues long. DNA of the CDR3: TGTGCCAGCAGTGAAGGGACTAGTGCAGATACGCAGTATTTT. It specifies CASSEGTSADTQYF.